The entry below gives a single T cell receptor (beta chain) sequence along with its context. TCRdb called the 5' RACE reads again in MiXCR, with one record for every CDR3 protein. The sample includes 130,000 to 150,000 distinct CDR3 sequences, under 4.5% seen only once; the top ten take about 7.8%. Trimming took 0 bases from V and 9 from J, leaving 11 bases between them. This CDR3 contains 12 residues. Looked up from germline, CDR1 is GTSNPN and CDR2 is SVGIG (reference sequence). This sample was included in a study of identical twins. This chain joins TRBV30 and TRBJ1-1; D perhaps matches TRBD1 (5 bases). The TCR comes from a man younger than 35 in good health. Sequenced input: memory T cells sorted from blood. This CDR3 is CAWSVGKGQAFF. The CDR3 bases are TGTGCCTGGAGTGTGGGTAAGGGACAAGCTTTCTTT.